What follows describes a single T cell receptor beta chain. Its antigen is as yet unknown. The CDR3 spans 12 residues. With V trimmed by 5 bases and J by 8 bases, 5 bases remained unmatched. CDR1 and CDR2 (germline): MNHEY, SMNVEV (reference sequence). The data belong to a study of cytomegalovirus exposure and HLA in healthy donors. General study results and limits: Researchers catalogued approximately 170 TCR beta chains as cytomegalovirus-associated.

It was with 60 Vbeta and 13 Jbeta primers that the PCR ran. Sequencing used immunoSEQ multiplex PCR; TCRdb keeps in-frame clones, though not all of them. The sample yields some 160,000 clones, approximately 81% seen once. The sequencing sample was made of PBMCs. The rearrangement joins TRBV27 to TRBJ1-1; 7 nucleotides align to TRBD1. The clonotype originates from a man over 45 in good health and CMV-seropositive. CDR3 residues: CASSHRDSEAFF. The CDR3 DNA sequence: TGTGCCAGCAGTCACCGGGACAGCGAAGCTTTCTTT.